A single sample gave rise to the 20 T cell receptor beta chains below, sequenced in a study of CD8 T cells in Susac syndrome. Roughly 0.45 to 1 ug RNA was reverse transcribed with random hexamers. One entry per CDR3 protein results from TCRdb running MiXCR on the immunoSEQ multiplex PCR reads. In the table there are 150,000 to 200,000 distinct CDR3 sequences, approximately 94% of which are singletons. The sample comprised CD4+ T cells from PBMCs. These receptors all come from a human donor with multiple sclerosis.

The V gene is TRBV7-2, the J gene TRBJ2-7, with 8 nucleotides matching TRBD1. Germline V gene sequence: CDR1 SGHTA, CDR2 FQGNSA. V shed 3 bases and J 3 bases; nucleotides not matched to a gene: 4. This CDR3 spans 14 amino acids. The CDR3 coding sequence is TGTGCCAGCAGCTTCCGACAGGGGAGCTACGAGCAGTACTTC. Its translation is CASSFRQGSYEQYF.

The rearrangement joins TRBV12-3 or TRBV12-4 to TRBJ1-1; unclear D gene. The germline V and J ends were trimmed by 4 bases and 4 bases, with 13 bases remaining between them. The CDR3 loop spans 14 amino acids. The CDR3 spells CASSSRSAPTEAFF. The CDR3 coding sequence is TGTGCCAGCAGTTCCCGGAGCGCCCCCACTGAAGCTTTCTTT.

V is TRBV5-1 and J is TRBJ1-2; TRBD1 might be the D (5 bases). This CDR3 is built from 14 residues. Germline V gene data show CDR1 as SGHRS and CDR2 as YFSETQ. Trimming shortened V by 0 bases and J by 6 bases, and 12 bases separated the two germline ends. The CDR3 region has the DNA TGCGCCAGCAGCTTGGACAGGAGCGGCCATGGCTACACCTTC. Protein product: CASSLDRSGHGYTF.

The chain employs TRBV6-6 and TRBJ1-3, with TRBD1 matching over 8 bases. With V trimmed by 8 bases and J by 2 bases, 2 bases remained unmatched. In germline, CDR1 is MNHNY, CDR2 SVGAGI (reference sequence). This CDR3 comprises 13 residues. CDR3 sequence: CASDRGAGNTIYF. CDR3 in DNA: TGTGCCAGCGACAGGGGAGCTGGAAACACCATATATTTT.

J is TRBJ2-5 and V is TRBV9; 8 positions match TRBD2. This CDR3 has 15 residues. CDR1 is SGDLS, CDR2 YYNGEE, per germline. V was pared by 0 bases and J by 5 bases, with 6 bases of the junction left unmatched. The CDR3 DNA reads TGTGCCAGCAGCGTAGTGGGACTAGGTTTGGAGACCCAGTACTTC. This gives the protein CASSVVGLGLETQYF.

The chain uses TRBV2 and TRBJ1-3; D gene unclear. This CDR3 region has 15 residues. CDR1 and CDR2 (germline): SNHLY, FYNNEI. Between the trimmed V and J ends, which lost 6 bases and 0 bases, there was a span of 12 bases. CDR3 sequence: CASRVGASSGNTIYF. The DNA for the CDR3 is TGTGCCAGCAGAGTTGGCGCGAGCTCTGGAAACACCATATATTTT.

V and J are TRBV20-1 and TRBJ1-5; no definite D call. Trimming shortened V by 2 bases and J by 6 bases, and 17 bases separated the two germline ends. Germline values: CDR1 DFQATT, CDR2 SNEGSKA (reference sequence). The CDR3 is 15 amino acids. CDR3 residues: CSARRSPVFSQPQHF. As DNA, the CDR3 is TGCAGTGCTAGACGCTCCCCAGTTTTTAGTCAGCCCCAGCATTTT.

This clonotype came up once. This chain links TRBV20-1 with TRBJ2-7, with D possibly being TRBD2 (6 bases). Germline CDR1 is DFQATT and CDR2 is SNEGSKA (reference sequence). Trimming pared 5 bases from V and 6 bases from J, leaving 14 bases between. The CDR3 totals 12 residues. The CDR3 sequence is CSASRTTGEQYF. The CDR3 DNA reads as TGCAGTGCTTCGCGGACTACTGGCGAGCAGTACTTC.

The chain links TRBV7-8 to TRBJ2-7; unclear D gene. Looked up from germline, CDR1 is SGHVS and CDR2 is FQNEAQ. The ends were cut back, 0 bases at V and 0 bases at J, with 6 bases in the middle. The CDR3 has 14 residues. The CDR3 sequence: CASSLAEFSYEQYF. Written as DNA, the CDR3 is TGTGCCAGCAGCTTAGCGGAGTTCTCCTACGAGCAGTACTTC.

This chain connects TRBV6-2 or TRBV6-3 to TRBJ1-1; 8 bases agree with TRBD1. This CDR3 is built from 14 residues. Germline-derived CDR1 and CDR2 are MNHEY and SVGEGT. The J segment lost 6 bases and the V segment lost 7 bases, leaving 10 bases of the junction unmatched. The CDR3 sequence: CASKDRARVSEAFF. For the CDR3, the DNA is TGTGCCAGCAAGGACAGGGCGCGCGTCTCTGAAGCTTTCTTT.

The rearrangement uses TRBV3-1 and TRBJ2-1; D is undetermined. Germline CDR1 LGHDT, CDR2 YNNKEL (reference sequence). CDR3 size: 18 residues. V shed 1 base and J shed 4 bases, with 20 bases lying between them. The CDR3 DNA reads TGTGCCAGCAGCCAAGGGACCATCTCTTTTGTGGTTTACAATGAGCAGTTCTTC. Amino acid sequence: CASSQGTISFVVYNEQFF.

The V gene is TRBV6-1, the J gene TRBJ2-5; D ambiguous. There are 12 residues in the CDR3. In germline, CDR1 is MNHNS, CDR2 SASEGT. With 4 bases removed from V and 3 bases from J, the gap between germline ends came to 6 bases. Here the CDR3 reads CASSVREETQYF. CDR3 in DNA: TGTGCCAGCAGTGTTAGAGAAGAGACCCAGTACTTC.

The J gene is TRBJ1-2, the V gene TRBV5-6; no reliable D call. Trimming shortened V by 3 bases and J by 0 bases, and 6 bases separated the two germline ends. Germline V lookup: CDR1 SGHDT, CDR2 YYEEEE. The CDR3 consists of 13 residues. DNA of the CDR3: TGTGCCAGCAGCTCCACGCCTAACTATGGCTACACCTTC. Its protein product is CASSSTPNYGYTF.

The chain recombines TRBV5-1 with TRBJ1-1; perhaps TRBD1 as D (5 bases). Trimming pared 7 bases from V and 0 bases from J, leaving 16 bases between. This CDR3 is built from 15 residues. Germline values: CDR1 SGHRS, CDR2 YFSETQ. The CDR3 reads CASARGGALNTEAFF. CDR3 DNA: TGCGCCAGCGCCCGGGGCGGGGCCCTGAACACTGAAGCTTTCTTT.

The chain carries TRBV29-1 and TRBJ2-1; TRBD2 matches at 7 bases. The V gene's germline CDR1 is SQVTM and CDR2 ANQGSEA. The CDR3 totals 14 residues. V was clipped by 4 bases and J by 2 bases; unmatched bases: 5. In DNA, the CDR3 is TGCAGCGTTGCAGCGGGACCCACCTACAATGAGCAGTTCTTC. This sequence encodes CSVAAGPTYNEQFF.

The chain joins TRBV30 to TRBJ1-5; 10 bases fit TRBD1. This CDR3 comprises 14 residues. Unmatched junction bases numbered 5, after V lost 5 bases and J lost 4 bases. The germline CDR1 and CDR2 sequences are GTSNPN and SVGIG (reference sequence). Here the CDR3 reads CAWGTGVRNQPQHF. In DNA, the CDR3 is TGTGCCTGGGGGACAGGGGTTAGAAATCAGCCCCAGCATTTT.

CDR3 protein: CASSDSGYWPGNTIYF. As DNA, the CDR3 is TGTGCCAGCAGTGACTCGGGATATTGGCCTGGAAACACCATATATTTT. The V gene is TRBV25-1, the J gene TRBJ1-3; D not resolved. The CDR3 sequence is 16 residues long. In germline, CDR1 is MGHDK, CDR2 SYGVNS. Trimming cost V 3 bases and J 2 bases, with 14 bases left between them.

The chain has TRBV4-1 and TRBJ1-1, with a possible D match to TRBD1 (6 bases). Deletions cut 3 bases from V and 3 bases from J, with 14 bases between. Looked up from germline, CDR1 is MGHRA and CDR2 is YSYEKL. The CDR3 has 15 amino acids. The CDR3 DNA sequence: TGCGCCAGCAGCCAGACAGGCCACAGGGACACTGAAGCTTTCTTT. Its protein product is CASSQTGHRDTEAFF.

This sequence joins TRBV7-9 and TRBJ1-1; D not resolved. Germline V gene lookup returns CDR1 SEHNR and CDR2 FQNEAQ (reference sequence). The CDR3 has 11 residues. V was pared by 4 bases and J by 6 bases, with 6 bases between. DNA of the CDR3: TGTGCCAGCAGCTCCGGGTCTGAAGCTTTCTTT. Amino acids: CASSSGSEAFF. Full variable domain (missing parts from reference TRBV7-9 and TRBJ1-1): DTGVSQNPRHKITKRGQNVTFRCDPISEHNRLYWYRQTLGQGPEFLTYFQNEAQLEKSRLLSDRFSAERPKGSFSTLEIQRTEQGDSAMYLCASSSGSEAFFGQGTRLTVV.

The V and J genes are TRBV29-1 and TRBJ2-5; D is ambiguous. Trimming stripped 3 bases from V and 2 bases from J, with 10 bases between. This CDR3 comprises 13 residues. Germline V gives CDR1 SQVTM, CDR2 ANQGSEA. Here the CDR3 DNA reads TGCAGCGTTGACGACCTTCTGCAAGAGACCCAGTACTTC. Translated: CSVDDLLQETQYF.